This TCR beta chain was documented in a study of blood T cell repertoires in COVID-19. In the study overall: COVID-19 samples from acute and convalescent phases originated in the United States, Italy and Spain.

Germline V CDR1 and CDR2: GTSNPN, SVGIG (reference sequence). This CDR3 has 13 amino acids. V was trimmed by 5 bases and J by 4 bases, leaving 14 bases between them. Original analysis: The assay estimated nucleated cells by amplifying reference gene primers. The data were produced by immunoSEQ multiplex PCR, yet TCRdb's version contains in-frame clones alone and is incomplete. The V and J calls and clone size were taken over from that table, and D and trimming were inferred from the DNA. This repertoire shows about 260,000 clones, roughly 88% found once; its top ten account for around 0.67%. The sample taken for sequencing was peripheral blood. The rearrangement joins TRBV30 to TRBJ1-2; D perhaps matches TRBD1 (6 bases). The sequence was obtained from a human donor in a cohort sampled during active COVID-19. The DNA for the CDR3 is TGTGCCTGGGTACAGGGAGTGGGCTATGGCTACACCTTC. Protein product: CAWVQGVGYGYTF.